The 3 T cell receptor beta chains below were found in one sample sequenced in a study of shared clonotypes between healthy human individuals. Libraries were prepared by immunoSEQ multiplex PCR; TCRdb keeps only in-frame clonotypes and omits some of them. Altogether about 2.1 million clones are present, about 92% being singletons, with the ten largest covering more than 1.5%. Naivety among CD8 cells was defined by CD45RO negativity and positive CCR7 selection, thereby excluding terminally differentiated effector memory CD45RA+ cells. The sample taken for sequencing was naive CD8+ T cells from PBMCs. These receptors all come from a man aged 18 to 35 in good health. Some clones in this sample may be carry-over from other donors' samples.

V gene TRBV9 combines with J gene TRBJ2-1, with 11 bases lining up with TRBD1. Looked up from germline, CDR1 is SGDLS and CDR2 is YYNGEE. V gave up 3 bases and J gave up 4 bases; unmatched junction bases: 6. The CDR3 is made up of 16 amino acids. The CDR3 loop is CASSAKDRGPYNEQFF. The CDR3 nucleotides are TGTGCCAGCAGCGCCAAGGACAGGGGGCCTTACAATGAGCAGTTCTTC.

V is TRBV28 and J is TRBJ2-7, with D uncertain. CDR3 length equals 12 residues. The V and J ends lost 4 bases and 6 bases respectively, with 10 bases between them. Germline V CDR1 and CDR2: MDHEN, SYDVKM. The CDR3 is CASSSRFSEQYF. Here the CDR3 DNA reads TGTGCCAGCAGTTCGCGGTTTAGCGAGCAGTACTTC.

CDR3: CASGVAGGPNEQFF. The CDR3 coding sequence is TGTGCCAGCGGTGTAGCGGGAGGGCCCAATGAGCAGTTCTTC. The chain recombines TRBV27 with TRBJ2-1; 11 positions agree with TRBD2. This CDR3 spans 14 amino acids. V lost 8 bases to trimming and J lost 6 bases; unmatched junction nucleotides: 6. Germline V gives CDR1 MNHEY, CDR2 SMNVEV (reference sequence).